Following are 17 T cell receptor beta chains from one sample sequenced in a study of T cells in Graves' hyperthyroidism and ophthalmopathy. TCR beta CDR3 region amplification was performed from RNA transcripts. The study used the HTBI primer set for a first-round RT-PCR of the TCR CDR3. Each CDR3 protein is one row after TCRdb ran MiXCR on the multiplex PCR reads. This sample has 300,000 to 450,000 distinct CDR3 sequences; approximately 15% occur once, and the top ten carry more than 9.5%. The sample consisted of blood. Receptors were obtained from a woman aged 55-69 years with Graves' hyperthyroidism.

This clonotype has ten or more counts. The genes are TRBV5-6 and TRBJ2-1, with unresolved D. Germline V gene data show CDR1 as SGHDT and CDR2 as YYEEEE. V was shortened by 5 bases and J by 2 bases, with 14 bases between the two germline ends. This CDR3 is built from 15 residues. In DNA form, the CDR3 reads TGTGCCAGCAGTCATGAATTGACGGCCTACAATGAGCAGTTCTTC. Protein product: CASSHELTAYNEQFF.

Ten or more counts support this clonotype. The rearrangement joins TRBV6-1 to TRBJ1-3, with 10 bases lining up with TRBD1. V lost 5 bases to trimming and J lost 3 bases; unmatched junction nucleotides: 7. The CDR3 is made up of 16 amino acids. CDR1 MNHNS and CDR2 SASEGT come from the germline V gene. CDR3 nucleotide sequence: TGTGCCAGCAGTAGAACGACAGGGGGCCATGGAAACACCATATATTTT. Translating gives CASSRTTGGHGNTIYF.

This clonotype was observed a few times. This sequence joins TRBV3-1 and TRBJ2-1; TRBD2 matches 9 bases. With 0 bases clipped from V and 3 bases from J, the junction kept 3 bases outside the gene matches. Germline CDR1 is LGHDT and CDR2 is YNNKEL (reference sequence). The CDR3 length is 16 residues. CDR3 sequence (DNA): TGTGCCAGCAGCCAAGATCGACTAGCGGTCTACAATGAGCAGTTCTTC. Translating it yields CASSQDRLAVYNEQFF.

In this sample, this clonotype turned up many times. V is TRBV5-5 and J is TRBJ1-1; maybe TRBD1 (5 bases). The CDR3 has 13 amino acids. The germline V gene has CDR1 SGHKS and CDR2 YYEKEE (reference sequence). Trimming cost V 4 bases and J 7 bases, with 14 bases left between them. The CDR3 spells CASSLQGSVEAFF. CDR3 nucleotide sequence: TGTGCCAGCAGCCTCCAGGGTTCGGTTGAAGCTTTCTTT.

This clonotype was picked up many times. The CDR3 DNA is TGTGCTAGTGGTTTGGTACTCAGCGGGAGGGCCACCGGGGAGCTGTTTTTT. Protein sequence: CASGLVLSGRATGELFF. V usage is TRBV12-5 and J usage is TRBJ2-2; 10 bases map to TRBD2. CDR1 LGHNT and CDR2 FRNRAP come from the germline V gene. Trimming removed 0 bases from V and 4 bases from J; junction bases left unmatched: 5. The CDR3 covers 17 residues. The variable domain in full, completed from reference TRBV12-5 and TRBJ2-2, reads DARVTQTPRHKVTEMGQEVTMRCQPILGHNTVFWYRQTMMQGLELLAYFRNRAPLDDSGMPKDRFSAEMPDATLATLKIQPSEPRDSAVYFCASGLVLSGRATGELFFGEGSRLTVL.

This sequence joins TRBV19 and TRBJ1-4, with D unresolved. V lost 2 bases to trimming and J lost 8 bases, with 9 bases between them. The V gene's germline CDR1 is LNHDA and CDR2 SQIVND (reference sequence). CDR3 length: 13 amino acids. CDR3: CASSINPAEKLFF. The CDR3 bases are TGTGCCAGTAGTATAAATCCTGCGGAAAAACTGTTTTTT.

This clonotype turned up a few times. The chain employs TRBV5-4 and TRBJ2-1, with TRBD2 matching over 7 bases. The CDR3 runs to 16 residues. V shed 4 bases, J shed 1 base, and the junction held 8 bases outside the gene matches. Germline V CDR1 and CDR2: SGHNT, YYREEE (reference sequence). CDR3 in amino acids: CASSPKTGGSYNEQFF. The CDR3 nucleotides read TGTGCCAGCAGCCCTAAGACCGGGGGGTCCTACAATGAGCAGTTCTTC.

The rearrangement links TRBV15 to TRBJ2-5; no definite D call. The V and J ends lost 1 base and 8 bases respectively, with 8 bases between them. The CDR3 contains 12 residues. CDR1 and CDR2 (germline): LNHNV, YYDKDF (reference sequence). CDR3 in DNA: TGTGCCACCAGCAGAGTTGTGGGAACCCAGTACTTC. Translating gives CATSRVVGTQYF.

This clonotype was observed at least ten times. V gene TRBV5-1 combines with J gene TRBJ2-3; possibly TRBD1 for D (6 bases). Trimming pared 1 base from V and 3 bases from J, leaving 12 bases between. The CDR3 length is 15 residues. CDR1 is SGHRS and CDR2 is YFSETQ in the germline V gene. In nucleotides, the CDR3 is TGCGCCAGCAGCTTGTCACAGGGAACAACAGATACGCAGTATTTT. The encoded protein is CASSLSQGTTDTQYF.

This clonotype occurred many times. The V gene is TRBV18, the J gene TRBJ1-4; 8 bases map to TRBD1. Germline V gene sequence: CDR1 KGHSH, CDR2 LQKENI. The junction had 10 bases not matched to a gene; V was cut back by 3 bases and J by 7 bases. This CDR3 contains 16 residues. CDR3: CASSPPTGQGPEKLFF. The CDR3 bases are TGTGCCAGCTCACCCCCGACAGGACAGGGTCCTGAAAAACTGTTTTTT.

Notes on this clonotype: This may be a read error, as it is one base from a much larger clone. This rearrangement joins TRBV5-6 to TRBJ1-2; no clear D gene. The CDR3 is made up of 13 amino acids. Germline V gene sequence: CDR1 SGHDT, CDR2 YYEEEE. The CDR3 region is CASSPSFRYGYAF. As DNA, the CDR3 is TGTGCCAGCAGCCCCAGTTTTCGCTATGGCTACGCCTTC. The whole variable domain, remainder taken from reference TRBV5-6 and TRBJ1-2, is DAGVTQSPTHLIKTRGQQVTLRCSPKSGHDTVSWYQQALGQGPQFIFQYYEEEERQRGNFPDRFSGHQFPNYSSELNVNALLLGDSALYLCASSPSFRYGYAFGSGTRLTVV.

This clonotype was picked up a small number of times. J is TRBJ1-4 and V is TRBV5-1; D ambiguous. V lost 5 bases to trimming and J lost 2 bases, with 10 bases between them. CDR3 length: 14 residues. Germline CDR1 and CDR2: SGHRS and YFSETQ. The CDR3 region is CASRTDLTNEKLFF. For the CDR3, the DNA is TGCGCCAGCAGAACAGACCTCACTAATGAAAAACTGTTTTTT.

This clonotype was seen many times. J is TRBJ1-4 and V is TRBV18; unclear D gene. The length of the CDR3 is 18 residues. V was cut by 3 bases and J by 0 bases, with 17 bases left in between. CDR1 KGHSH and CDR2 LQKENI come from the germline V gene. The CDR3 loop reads CASSPLRAAIATNEKLFF. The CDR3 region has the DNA TGTGCCAGCTCACCCTTGAGGGCAGCGATTGCAACTAATGAAAAACTGTTTTTT.

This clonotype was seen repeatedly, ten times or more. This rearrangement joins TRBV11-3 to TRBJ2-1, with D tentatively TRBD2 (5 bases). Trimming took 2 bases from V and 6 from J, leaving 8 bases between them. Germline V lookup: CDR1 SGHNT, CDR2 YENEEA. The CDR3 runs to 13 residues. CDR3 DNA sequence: TGTGCCAGCAGCTTAACTAGTACCAATGAGCAGTTCTTC. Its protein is CASSLTSTNEQFF.

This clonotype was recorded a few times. The CDR3 DNA sequence: TGTGCCAGCAGCTTAGGGGTCGGCGGGAAAAGCACAGATACGCAGTATTTT. Translating it yields CASSLGVGGKSTDTQYF. The gene calls are TRBV7-2 and TRBJ2-3, with a weak D call TRBD2 (6 bases). The CDR3 spans 17 residues. V lost 1 base and J lost 0, with 14 bases in between. Germline assignment: CDR1 SGHTA and CDR2 FQGNSA.

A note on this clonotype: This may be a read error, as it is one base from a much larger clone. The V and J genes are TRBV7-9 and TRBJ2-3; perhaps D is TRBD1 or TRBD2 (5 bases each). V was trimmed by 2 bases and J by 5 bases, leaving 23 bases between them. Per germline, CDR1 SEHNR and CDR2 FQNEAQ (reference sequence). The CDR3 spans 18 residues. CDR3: CASSLWGFVGERGDTQYF. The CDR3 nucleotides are TGTGCCAGCAGCTTATGGGGCTTCGTGGGAGAGAGAGGAGATACGCAGTATTTT.

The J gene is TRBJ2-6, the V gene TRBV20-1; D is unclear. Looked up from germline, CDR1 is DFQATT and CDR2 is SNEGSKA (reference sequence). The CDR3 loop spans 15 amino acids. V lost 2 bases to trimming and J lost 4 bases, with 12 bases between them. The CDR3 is CSARMPGEGANVLTF. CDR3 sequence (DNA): TGCAGTGCTAGAATGCCCGGAGAAGGGGCCAACGTCCTGACTTTC.